This T cell receptor beta chain was obtained from a study of cytomegalovirus exposure and HLA in healthy donors. Regarding the study as a whole: Equally common other TCR beta chains were less clonally expanded than HLA-associated ones, a later analysis found. Most TCR sequences showed up rarely, but some public TCRs showed up in many donors. As was reported, the classifier diagnosed cytomegalovirus status with high specificity and sensitivity.

Germline CDR1 and CDR2: MRHNA and SNTAGT. The CDR3 consists of 13 residues. Trimming stripped 9 bases from V and 0 bases from J, with 11 bases between. Note on this clone: Its antigen remains unidentified.

Healthy bone marrow donors made up the cohort. A multiplex PCR was run with 60 Vbeta primers and 13 Jbeta primers. Libraries were prepared by immunoSEQ multiplex PCR; TCRdb keeps only in-frame clonotypes and omits some of them. The sample holds some 150,000 clones, about 80% seen once. The source material was PBMCs. The TCR comes from a man aged 18 to 29 in good health and CMV-seropositive. The chain recombines TRBV6-4 with TRBJ1-1; D is uncertain. CDR3 sequence (DNA): TGTGCCAGTAAAGCCCAACTGAACACTGAAGCTTTCTTT. Its translation: CASKAQLNTEAFF.